Presented here are 19 T cell receptor beta chains from one specimen sequenced in a study of cytomegalovirus exposure and HLA in healthy donors. Researchers ran the PCR with 60 Vbeta and 13 Jbeta primers. Some clones are missing from TCRdb's copy, which holds only in-frame ones; the method was immunoSEQ multiplex PCR. The sample consists of under 300,000 clones, almost 85% of them appearing once. The sample comprised PBMCs. The origin of the receptors is a woman aged 40 to 50 in good health and CMV-seropositive.

The rearrangement links TRBV7-9 to TRBJ2-2, with TRBD1 matching 11 bases. V trimming: 5 bases; J trimming: 7 bases; junction bases outside the gene matches: 15. The CDR3 spans 18 residues. Germline CDR1 and CDR2: SEHNR and FQNEAQ (reference sequence). This chain's CDR3 is CASSGLQRTGGVFGELFF. The CDR3 nucleotides read TGTGCCAGCAGCGGGCTTCAGAGGACAGGGGGCGTGTTCGGGGAGCTGTTTTTT.

This chain uses TRBV11-1 with TRBJ2-3; D is perhaps TRBD1 (6 bases). Deletions cut 10 bases from V and 0 bases from J, with 14 bases between. CDR3 size: 14 residues. Germline values: CDR1 SGHAT, CDR2 FQDESV (reference sequence). CDR3 sequence: CATRSGQSTDTQYF. The CDR3 nucleotides are TGTGCCACCAGGTCCGGACAGAGCACAGATACGCAGTATTTT.

The rearrangement uses TRBV12-5 and TRBJ2-2; the match to TRBD2 covers 14 bases. CDR1 and CDR2 (germline): LGHNT, FRNRAP. After removal of 6 bases from V and 0 bases from J, the junction contained 9 bases not matched to a gene. The CDR3 runs to 19 residues. CDR3 residues: CASGPGTSGSLANTGELFF. CDR3 DNA: TGTGCTAGTGGCCCGGGGACTAGCGGGAGTTTAGCGAACACCGGGGAGCTGTTTTTT.

This clone was counted a few times. The chain has TRBV7-9 and TRBJ2-3; TRBD2 matches 8 bases. Trimming cost V 5 bases and J 0 bases; bases outside gene matches: 10. The CDR3 runs 17 residues. From germline, CDR1 is SEHNR and CDR2 FQNEAQ (reference sequence). CDR3 in DNA: TGTGCCAGCAGCAAGAGGAATAGCGGGACTAGCACAGATACGCAGTATTTT. It is translated as CASSKRNSGTSTDTQYF.

The chain uses TRBV7-6 and TRBJ2-7; 8 bases are a match to TRBD1. Losses at the gene ends were 2 bases for V and 4 bases for J; bases not matched to a gene: 7. Germline CDR1 SGHVS, CDR2 FNYEAQ. The CDR3 totals 15 residues. CDR3 sequence reads: CASSLSGQGMYEQYF. CDR3 in DNA: TGTGCCAGCAGCTTATCCGGACAGGGAATGTACGAGCAGTACTTC.

V usage is TRBV7-2 and J usage is TRBJ1-5; 7 bases are a match to TRBD1. Germline-derived CDR1 and CDR2 are SGHTA and FQGNSA. The CDR3 is made up of 15 amino acids. J was trimmed by 0 bases and V by 5 bases; bases with no gene match: 4. CDR3 residues: CASSRTGNSNQPQHF. The CDR3 DNA reads as TGTGCCAGCAGCCGGACAGGAAATAGCAATCAGCCCCAGCATTTT.

The genes are TRBV4-3 and TRBJ1-2; 8 bases align to TRBD1. With 1 base clipped from V and 4 bases from J, the junction kept 8 bases outside the gene matches. The CDR3 has 16 residues. Germline V lookup: CDR1 LGHNA, CDR2 YSLEER. The CDR3 loop reads CASSQGSGGFAYGYTF. CDR3 sequence (DNA): TGCGCCAGCAGCCAAGGTTCAGGGGGCTTTGCCTATGGCTACACCTTC.

Worth noting for this clone: Its ends do not fully match the called genes, so a read error is possible. The chain has TRBV6-6 and TRBJ1-5, with D unclear. Germline V gene lookup returns CDR1 MNHNY and CDR2 SVGAGI (reference sequence). This CDR3 is built from 15 residues. This CDR3 reads CAGSPGLSPNQPQHF. The DNA of the CDR3 is TGTGCCGGCAGTCCCGGTCTCTCCCCCAATCAGCCCCAGCATTTT.

This CDR3 is CASSIFQGHNYGYTF. The DNA for the CDR3 is TGTGCCAGTAGTATTTTCCAGGGACATAACTATGGCTACACCTTC. The chain carries TRBV19 and TRBJ1-2; possible D gene TRBD1, 6 bases. The CDR3 has 15 amino acids. Looked up from germline, CDR1 is LNHDA and CDR2 is SQIVND (reference sequence). With 3 bases removed from V and 1 base from J, the gap between germline ends came to 12 bases.

This chain uses TRBV19 with TRBJ1-2, with 8 bases fitting TRBD1. V lost 3 bases, J lost 3 bases, and 3 bases stayed unmatched. The length of the CDR3 is 14 residues. Per germline, CDR1 LNHDA and CDR2 SQIVND (reference sequence). CDR3 region: CASSIETGDYGYTF. In DNA, the CDR3 is TGTGCCAGTAGTATTGAGACAGGGGACTATGGCTACACCTTC.

The rearrangement uses TRBV29-1 and TRBJ2-4; the D gene is possibly TRBD1 (5 bases). The V gene's germline CDR1 is SQVTM and CDR2 ANQGSEA. Deletions cut 3 bases from V and 7 bases from J, with 16 bases between. CDR3 size: 14 residues. This CDR3 reads CSVESGPLKNIQYF. The CDR3 DNA follows: TGCAGCGTTGAGTCAGGGCCCCTGAAGAACATTCAGTACTTC. Full variable domain (missing parts from reference TRBV29-1 and TRBJ2-4): SAVISQKPSRDICQRGTSLTIQCQVDSQVTMMFWYRQQPGQSLTLIATANQGSEATYESGFVIDKFPISRPNLTFSTLTVSNMSPEDSSIYLCSVESGPLKNIQYFGAGTRLSVL.

The V call is TRBV10-3, the J call TRBJ2-2, with D tentatively TRBD2 (5 bases). The CDR3 is made up of 14 amino acids. Trimming removed 10 bases from V and 0 bases from J, with 12 bases in between. Germline CDR1 ENHRY, CDR2 SYGVKD. CDR3: CATTGSSNTGELFF. CDR3 sequence (DNA): TGTGCCACCACGGGAAGCTCGAACACCGGGGAGCTGTTTTTT.

The rearrangement links TRBV5-1 to TRBJ2-3; 8 bases are shared with TRBD2. Unmatched junction bases numbered 1, after V lost 0 bases and J lost 1 base. The CDR3 runs 15 residues. Germline loops: CDR1 SGHRS, CDR2 YFSETQ. The CDR3 is CASSLVLAGTDTQYF. The CDR3 DNA reads as TGCGCCAGCAGCTTGGTACTAGCGGGCACAGATACGCAGTATTTT.

The count of this clone is one. The rearrangement links TRBV5-1 to TRBJ1-1; tentative D call: TRBD1 (6 bases). The V gene's germline CDR1 is SGHRS and CDR2 YFSETQ. Between the trimmed V and J ends, which lost 3 bases and 0 bases, there was a span of 18 bases. This CDR3 contains 17 residues. The chain's CDR3 is CASSYGTTSSMNTEAFF. CDR3 DNA: TGCGCCAGCAGCTACGGGACAACAAGTTCCATGAACACTGAAGCTTTCTTT.

The chain carries TRBV7-2 and TRBJ2-2; D is perhaps TRBD1 (6 bases). This CDR3 contains 16 residues. V was pared by 2 bases and J by 4 bases, with 14 bases between. The germline gives CDR1 SGHTA, CDR2 FQGNSA. CDR3 sequence (DNA): TGTGCCAGCAGCTTAACAGGGAAACCGGGCACCGGGGAGCTGTTTTTT. Translated: CASSLTGKPGTGELFF.

Here the CDR3 reads CASTLTAGSGTEAFF. The CDR3 nucleotides read TGCGCCAGCACCCTCACGGCGGGCTCGGGGACTGAAGCTTTCTTT. This chain connects TRBV5-1 to TRBJ1-1; no clear D. V lost 6 bases and J 5 bases, leaving 20 bases between the germline ends. This CDR3 comprises 15 residues. Per the germline V gene, CDR1 is SGHRS and CDR2 is YFSETQ.

In the case of this clone: Other DNA sequences from this sample encode an identical CDR3 as well. The chain links TRBV6-1 to TRBJ1-5, with D possibly TRBD1 on 6 matching bases. V was cut by 1 base and J by 2 bases, with 6 bases left in between. CDR1 and CDR2 (germline): MNHNS, SASEGT. This CDR3 region has 14 residues. The CDR3: CASSEGQGNQPQHF. DNA of the CDR3: TGTGCCAGCAGTGAAGGACAGGGCAATCAGCCCCAGCATTTT.

The chain joins TRBV5-4 to TRBJ2-1; 7 bases match TRBD2. J gave up 4 bases and V 4 bases, and 8 bases lay outside the gene matches. Germline lookup yields CDR1 SGHNT and CDR2 YYREEE (reference sequence). This CDR3 comprises 15 residues. DNA of the CDR3: TGTGCCAGCAGCCTCGGGACTAACAATTACAATGAGCAGTTCTTC. This sequence encodes CASSLGTNNYNEQFF.

V is TRBV5-1 and J is TRBJ1-1; D gene ambiguous. There are 14 residues in the CDR3. CDR1 and CDR2 (germline): SGHRS, YFSETQ. Trimming stripped 9 bases from V and 0 bases from J, with 15 bases between. In DNA, the CDR3 is TGCGCCACCGCACTCGATGCTGTGAACACTGAAGCTTTCTTT. It translates to CATALDAVNTEAFF. The variable domain in full, completed from reference TRBV5-1 and TRBJ1-1, reads KAGVTQTPRYLIKTRGQQVTLSCSPISGHRSVSWYQQTPGQGLQFLFEYFSETQRNKGNFPGRFSGRQFSNSRSEMNVSTLELGDSALYLCATALDAVNTEAFFGQGTRLTVV.